A single sample gave rise to the 17 T cell receptor beta chains below, sequenced in a study of T cells in Graves' hyperthyroidism and ophthalmopathy. It was RNA transcripts that yielded the amplified TCR beta CDR3 regions. The HTBI primer set served for first-round RT-PCR of the TCR CDR3. TCRdb redid the calling of the multiplex PCR reads with MiXCR, one entry per CDR3 protein. The table has approximately 610,000 distinct CDR3 sequences, about a sixth seen once; the top ten hold approximately 20%. The specimen was blood. Receptor source: a woman between 18 and 29 years old with Graves' hyperthyroidism.

At least ten counts were recorded for this clonotype. The chain joins TRBV7-2 to TRBJ2-7; a weak D match, TRBD1 (6 bases). Germline V gene data show CDR1 as SGHTA and CDR2 as FQGNSA. The CDR3 runs 14 residues. Trimming stripped 2 bases from V and 4 bases from J, with 12 bases between. The CDR3 DNA follows: TGTGCCAGCAGCTTAACAGGGATGGGGTACGAGCAGTACTTC. It codes for CASSLTGMGYEQYF.

This clonotype has just a few counts. Germline is not matched at one junction end, which may reflect a read error. The rearrangement uses TRBV19 and TRBJ2-1; TRBD1 agrees at 11 bases. This CDR3 contains 15 residues. Germline lookup yields CDR1 LNHDA and CDR2 SQIVND (reference sequence). The CDR3 sequence: CASTIGQGAHNEQFF. CDR3 DNA sequence: TGTGCCAGTACTATAGGACAGGGGGCTCACAATGAGCAGTTCTTC.

The chain recombines TRBV20-1 with TRBJ1-6; 9 bases agree with TRBD1. This CDR3 has 15 amino acids. CDR1 DFQATT and CDR2 SNEGSKA come from the germline V gene (reference sequence). The trim removed 6 bases at V and 5 bases at J, leaving 8 bases unmatched. CDR3 region: CSAPLRTGDNSPLHF. CDR3 nucleotides: TGCAGTGCCCCACTCCGGACAGGGGATAATTCACCCCTCCACTTT.

Ten or more counts support this clonotype. This sequence joins TRBV20-1 and TRBJ2-7; a possible D gene is TRBD1 (6 bases). Germline V gives CDR1 DFQATT, CDR2 SNEGSKA (reference sequence). The CDR3 sequence is 12 residues long. The V end was cut by 7 bases, the J end by 6 bases, with 16 bases between. The CDR3 protein is CSVSPGRGEQYF. The CDR3 nucleotides read TGCAGTGTCAGCCCTGGCAGGGGCGAGCAGTACTTC.

The rearrangement joins TRBV9 to TRBJ2-7; tentatively, D is TRBD2 (6 bases). The CDR3 loop spans 14 amino acids. Looked up from germline, CDR1 is SGDLS and CDR2 is YYNGEE. The ends were cut back, 0 bases at V and 5 bases at J, with 12 bases in the middle. CDR3 protein: CASSVAGGGDEQYF. The CDR3 coding sequence is TGTGCCAGCAGCGTAGCAGGTGGAGGGGACGAGCAGTACTTC.

The sample holds a few counts of this clonotype. This chain links TRBV7-9 with TRBJ2-1; D possibly corresponds to TRBD1 (6 bases). The CDR3 is made up of 15 amino acids. V dropped 7 bases and J dropped 4 bases, with 17 bases sitting between them. CDR1 and CDR2 (germline): SEHNR, FQNEAQ (reference sequence). CDR3 bases: TGTGCCAGCACCAATCGTCAGGGGATATACAATGAGCAGTTCTTC. Residues: CASTNRQGIYNEQFF.

Ten or more counts support this clonotype. This chain connects TRBV15 to TRBJ1-1; TRBD1 is a possible D gene (5 bases). Trimming pared 5 bases from V and 3 bases from J, leaving 16 bases between. Germline CDR1 reads LNHNV; CDR2 reads YYDKDF (reference sequence). This CDR3 has 15 residues. CDR3 sequence: CATSPHGGTDTEAFF. As DNA, the CDR3 is TGTGCCACCAGCCCTCACGGAGGGACCGACACTGAAGCTTTCTTT.

This clonotype appeared many times. The V and J genes are TRBV2 and TRBJ1-5, with no clear D. The CDR3 spans 13 residues. In germline, CDR1 is SNHLY, CDR2 FYNNEI. V was pared by 6 bases and J by 5 bases, with 11 bases between. The CDR3 nucleotides read TGTGCCAGCAGGCCCACGGAGGATCAGCCCCAGCATTTT. Its translation: CASRPTEDQPQHF.

About this clonotype itself: A single base separates this from a much larger clone, so it may be a read error. The V and J genes are TRBV7-2 and TRBJ1-5; unclear D gene. Germline CDR1 SGHTA, CDR2 FQGNSA. The CDR3 spans 13 residues. The CDR3 region is CVSSPIPDQPQHF. The CDR3 coding sequence is TGTGTCAGCAGCCCCATACCCGATCAGCCCCAGCATTTT.

The rearrangement links TRBV7-6 to TRBJ2-2, with 9 bases matching TRBD2. CDR3 length equals 16 residues. Germline V gene lookup returns CDR1 SGHVS and CDR2 FNYEAQ. With V trimmed by 10 bases and J by 4 bases, 13 bases remained unmatched. The CDR3 reads CATKRVAGDRTGELFF. In DNA form, the CDR3 reads TGTGCCACCAAACGGGTAGCGGGAGATCGCACCGGGGAGCTGTTTTTT.

This clonotype was counted at least ten times. The chain couples TRBV28 to TRBJ2-5, with D perhaps being TRBD1 or TRBD2 (7 bases each). V was clipped by 7 bases and J by 1 base, with 13 bases between them. Per germline, CDR1 MDHEN and CDR2 SYDVKM. This CDR3 has 14 residues. The CDR3 DNA is TGTGCCAGCACCCCAGGGGGGGGCCAAGAGACCCAGTACTTC. This translates into CASTPGGGQETQYF.

This sequence joins TRBV2 and TRBJ1-2; TRBD1 is a possible D gene (6 bases). This CDR3 is 13 amino acids long. CDR1 and CDR2 from the germline V gene are SNHLY and FYNNEI. Trimming took off 2 bases at V and 4 bases at J, with 8 bases between the two ends. CDR3 sequence reads: CASSERGGYGYTF. CDR3 nucleotide sequence: TGTGCCAGCAGTGAAAGAGGGGGCTATGGCTACACCTTC.

This chain joins TRBV6-1 and TRBJ2-1; possibly TRBD2 for D (5 bases). From germline, CDR1 is MNHNS and CDR2 SASEGT. The V end was cut by 2 bases, the J end by 12 bases, with 17 bases between. The CDR3 extends over 14 amino acids. This CDR3 is CASSEIGPFGGQFF. CDR3 DNA sequence: TGTGCCAGCAGTGAAATAGGGCCTTTCGGAGGGCAGTTCTTC.

The CDR3 DNA is TGTGCCAGCAGTTCCCTTGGGACCTTCTCTGGAAACACCATATATTTT. Residues: CASSSLGTFSGNTIYF. This rearrangement joins TRBV28 to TRBJ1-3; a possible D gene is TRBD1 (5 bases). Germline CDR1 MDHEN, CDR2 SYDVKM. Trimming stripped 4 bases from V and 0 bases from J, with 13 bases between. The CDR3 sequence is 16 residues long.

The rearrangement uses TRBV12-3 or TRBV12-4 and TRBJ1-3; D is unclear. CDR3 length equals 17 residues. Between the trimmed V and J ends, which lost 7 bases and 0 bases, there was a span of 19 bases. CDR3 in amino acids: CASIFRLQENSGNTIYF. The CDR3 nucleotides read TGTGCCAGCATCTTTCGACTTCAGGAGAACTCTGGAAACACCATATATTTT.

DNA of the CDR3: TGTGCCAGCAGAGCGGGAACAGGGGGCTTCTATGGCTACACCTTC. The encoded protein is CASRAGTGGFYGYTF. The chain uses TRBV7-9 and TRBJ1-2, with 9 positions matching TRBD1. The V gene end was trimmed by 6 bases and the J gene end by 4 bases; junction bases not matched to a gene: 9. The CDR3 sequence is 15 residues long. CDR1 and CDR2 from the germline V gene are SEHNR and FQNEAQ (reference sequence). The variable domain in full, with the rest retrieved from reference TRBV7-9 and TRBJ1-2, is DTGVSQNPRHKITKRGQNVTFRCDPISEHNRLYWYRQTLGQGPEFLTYFQNEAQLEKSRLLSDRFSAERPKGSFSTLEIQRTEQGDSAMYLCASRAGTGGFYGYTFGSGTRLTVV.

Ten or more counts support this clonotype. The chain recombines TRBV20-1 with TRBJ2-7; 10 nucleotides align to TRBD2. The CDR3 length is 14 residues. CDR1 is DFQATT and CDR2 is SNEGSKA in the germline V gene (reference sequence). V dropped 3 bases and J dropped 3; count of bases not matched to a gene: 5. The CDR3 DNA reads as TGCAGTGCTAGCCGCCTAGCGGGAGTCTACGAGCAGTACTTC. This encodes CSASRLAGVYEQYF.